Shown below are 16 T cell receptor beta chains from a single sample sequenced in a study of cytomegalovirus exposure and HLA in healthy donors. The PCR employed 60 Vbeta primers together with 13 Jbeta primers. Generated by immunoSEQ multiplex PCR, the TCRdb table keeps only in-frame clones and is missing some. The sample has about 130,000 clones, around four fifths seen once. Sequencing input: PBMCs. These receptor sequences come from a boy between 10 and 17 years old in good health and CMV-seronegative.

CDR3 region: CASSAETWPDTQYF. CDR3 nucleotide sequence: TGTGCCAGTAGTGCGGAGACTTGGCCAGATACGCAGTATTTT. V and J are TRBV19 and TRBJ2-3; no definite D call. The CDR3 is made up of 14 amino acids. The V gene lost 5 bases and the J gene lost 4 bases, with 13 bases spanning the gap. CDR1 and CDR2 (germline): LNHDA, SQIVND (reference sequence).

This sequence joins TRBV4-1 and TRBJ2-1; 13 nucleotides match TRBD2. V was pared by 3 bases and J by 7 bases, with 6 bases of the junction left unmatched. This CDR3 is built from 16 residues. Germline V gives CDR1 MGHRA, CDR2 YSYEKL. CDR3 coding DNA: TGCGCCAGCAGCCACGAACCGGGACTAGCGGGAAATGAGCAGTTCTTC. Translation gives CASSHEPGLAGNEQFF.

The rearrangement links TRBV7-2 to TRBJ2-7; D possibly corresponds to TRBD1 (5 bases). The germline CDR1 and CDR2 sequences are SGHTA and FQGNSA. V lost 0 bases and J lost 6, with 9 bases in between. The CDR3 runs to 13 residues. The CDR3 protein is CASSLADRSEQYF. DNA of the CDR3: TGTGCCAGCAGCTTAGCTGACAGAAGCGAGCAGTACTTC.

V and J are TRBV7-2 and TRBJ1-2, with TRBD1 identical over 9 bases. The CDR3 contains 14 residues. Looked up from germline, CDR1 is SGHTA and CDR2 is FQGNSA. V was clipped by 5 bases and J by 8 bases; unmatched bases: 9. This chain's CDR3 is CASSPSRDREGYTF. CDR3 coding DNA: TGTGCCAGCAGCCCGAGCCGGGACAGGGAGGGCTACACCTTC.

This clone was seen once. This chain joins TRBV5-1 and TRBJ2-6; 7 nucleotides match TRBD1. The trim removed 0 bases at V and 4 bases at J, leaving 4 bases unmatched. The germline gives CDR1 SGHRS, CDR2 YFSETQ. The CDR3 runs to 16 residues. The CDR3, as DNA: TGCGCCAGCAGCTTGGAGGGGGCACCGGGGGCCAACGTCCTGACTTTC. Its protein is CASSLEGAPGANVLTF. Complete variable domain (other parts from reference TRBV5-1 and TRBJ2-6): KAGVTQTPRYLIKTRGQQVTLSCSPISGHRSVSWYQQTPGQGLQFLFEYFSETQRNKGNFPGRFSGRQFSNSRSEMNVSTLELGDSALYLCASSLEGAPGANVLTFGAGSRLTVL.

The rearrangement joins TRBV10-3 to TRBJ1-5, with 9 bases lining up with TRBD1. V shed 6 bases, J shed 5 bases, and the junction held 17 bases outside the gene matches. Germline loops: CDR1 ENHRY, CDR2 SYGVKD. This CDR3 region has 18 residues. Written as DNA, the CDR3 is TGTGCCATCAGCCTAATCGCAAAGCGGGACAGGGCCGATCAGCCCCAGCATTTT. As protein: CAISLIAKRDRADQPQHF.

The V call is TRBV30, the J call TRBJ2-7; D is possibly TRBD2 (5 bases). Germline V gene data show CDR1 as GTSNPN and CDR2 as SVGIG (reference sequence). This CDR3 comprises 13 residues. The ends were cut back, 2 bases at V and 5 bases at J, with 13 bases in the middle. The CDR3 reads CAWSTGISDEQYF. The CDR3 DNA is TGTGCCTGGAGTACCGGCATTAGCGACGAGCAGTACTTC.

This clone appeared a few times. The gene calls are TRBV10-2 and TRBJ1-2; 7 bases are shared with TRBD1. There are 14 residues in the CDR3. The ends lost 0 bases at V and 5 bases at J; junction bases unmatched: 3. Germline-derived CDR1 and CDR2 are WSHSY and SAAADI. In nucleotides, the CDR3 is TGCGCCAGCAGTGAGTCGGACAGGTTTTATGGCTACACCTTC. Residues: CASSESDRFYGYTF.

The chain employs TRBV29-1 and TRBJ2-5; 10 nucleotides agree with TRBD2. The DNA end is a closer match to TRBJ2-7, so the J assignment may be wrong. The CDR3 spans 13 residues. The germline V gene encodes CDR1 SQVTM and CDR2 ANQGSEA. CDR3 sequence reads: CSAIAGGLYEQYF. CDR3 coding DNA: TGCAGCGCCATAGCGGGAGGCTTGTACGAGCAGTACTTC.

The rearrangement links TRBV7-8 to TRBJ2-1; maybe TRBD2 (6 bases). Germline assignment: CDR1 SGHVS and CDR2 FQNEAQ. The CDR3 has 16 amino acids. Trimming cost V 5 bases and J 4 bases, with 18 bases left between them. This chain's CDR3 is CASSPRWAGLYNEQFF. DNA for the CDR3: TGTGCCAGCAGCCCCCGTTGGGCGGGGCTTTACAATGAGCAGTTCTTC.

The count of this clone is one. This rearrangement joins TRBV5-5 to TRBJ2-7; 7 bases are shared with TRBD2. CDR1 is SGHKS and CDR2 is YYEKEE in the germline V gene (reference sequence). V shed 3 bases and J 2 bases; nucleotides not matched to a gene: 14. The CDR3 loop spans 17 amino acids. CDR3 residues: CASSSPAWAGDPYEQYF. CDR3 DNA: TGTGCCAGCAGCTCCCCCGCCTGGGCGGGGGACCCCTACGAGCAGTACTTC.

V usage is TRBV27 and J usage is TRBJ2-7; 8 bases fit TRBD2. The CDR3 is made up of 14 amino acids. The junction had 16 bases not matched to a gene; V was cut back by 11 bases and J by 7 bases. Germline values: CDR1 MNHEY, CDR2 SMNVEV (reference sequence). This CDR3 is CASQRGTSTGEQYF. CDR3 nucleotide sequence: TGTGCCTCGCAGCGGGGGACTTCGACGGGGGAGCAGTACTTC.

This chain connects TRBV11-2 to TRBJ1-1; 8 bases match TRBD1. CDR1 SGHAT and CDR2 FQNNGV come from the germline V gene. V was pared by 4 bases and J by 4 bases, with 2 bases of the junction left unmatched. This CDR3 contains 13 residues. The CDR3 sequence: CASSSTGVTEAFF. Written as DNA, the CDR3 is TGTGCCAGCAGCTCGACAGGGGTCACTGAAGCTTTCTTT.

This sequence joins TRBV11-3 and TRBJ2-5; 8 nucleotides line up with TRBD1. The CDR3 is 15 amino acids. V lost 0 bases and J lost 6; bases outside the gene matches: 6. Per the germline V gene, CDR1 is SGHNT and CDR2 is YENEEA. For the CDR3, the DNA is TGTGCCAGCAGCTTAGAAGGACAGGGCGGACAGACCCAGTACTTC. It translates to CASSLEGQGGQTQYF.

This chain joins TRBV4-2 and TRBJ2-7; D is ambiguous. The CDR3 has 14 residues. The ends were cut back, 0 bases at V and 3 bases at J, with 9 bases in the middle. Germline assignment: CDR1 LGHNA and CDR2 YNFKEQ. CDR3 nucleotide sequence: TGTGCCAGCAGCCAAGAGACTGGCTACTACGAGCAGTACTTC. Translating it yields CASSQETGYYEQYF.

This chain connects TRBV23-1 to TRBJ2-7; weak D call: TRBD2 (6 bases). TRBV23-1 qualifies as an ORF whose function is uncertain. The V gene lost 2 bases and the J gene lost 4 bases, with 24 bases spanning the gap. The CDR3 is 18 residues long. The CDR3 here is CASSQKGLPRRCLYEQYF. CDR3 nucleotide sequence: TGCGCCAGCAGTCAAAAGGGACTGCCTAGGAGGTGCCTTTACGAGCAGTACTTC.